The 13 T cell receptor beta chains reported below all come from one sample, sequenced in a study of STAT5B mutations in CD4+ large granular lymphocyte leukemia. The method was immunoSEQ multiplex PCR; TCRdb's version includes in-frame clones alone and lacks a portion of them. This sample has 30,000 to 35,000 clones, with around 63% found just once. Material: CD4+ T cells from blood buffy coats. The receptor source for this set is a human donor in good health.

This clone has only a few counts. The rearrangement joins TRBV6-5 to TRBJ1-6, with D possibly being TRBD1 (6 bases). Trimming shortened V by 0 bases and J by 10 bases, and 13 bases separated the two germline ends. CDR3 length equals 15 residues. Germline CDR1 is MNHEY and CDR2 is SVGAGI. Here the CDR3 DNA reads TGTGCCAGCAGTTACTCGAAGGCAGGGGAGTCACCCCTCCACTTT. This translates into CASSYSKAGESPLHF.

This clone has more than one count but fewer than ten. This chain joins TRBV7-9 and TRBJ2-7; either TRBD1 or TRBD2 may supply D (5 bases each). CDR1 SEHNR and CDR2 FQNEAQ come from the germline V gene (reference sequence). V was clipped by 4 bases and J by 2 bases, with 12 bases between them. The CDR3 has 14 amino acids. As DNA, the CDR3 is TGTGCCAGCAGCTCCACTCAGGGACCCTACGAGCAGTACTTC. The encoded protein is CASSSTQGPYEQYF.

The chain combines TRBV5-4 with TRBJ1-3; the match to TRBD1 covers 9 bases. Germline V CDR1 and CDR2: SGHNT, YYREEE (reference sequence). J was trimmed by 8 bases and V by 3 bases; bases with no gene match: 12. The CDR3 sequence is 16 residues long. The CDR3 bases are TGTGCCAGCAGCTCACCCTCCGGGACAGGGATGGACACCATATATTTT. As protein: CASSSPSGTGMDTIYF. The full variable domain, completed using reference TRBV5-4 and TRBJ1-3, is ETGVTQSPTHLIKTRGQQVTLRCSSQSGHNTVSWYQQALGQGPQFIFQYYREEENGRGNFPPRFSGLQFPNYSSELNVNALELDDSALYLCASSSPSGTGMDTIYFGEGSWLTVV.

This clone appeared a few times. V usage is TRBV5-4 and J usage is TRBJ2-7; 9 bases line up with TRBD2. After removal of 0 bases from V and 3 bases from J, the junction contained 4 bases not matched to a gene. From germline, CDR1 is SGHNT and CDR2 YYREEE (reference sequence). CDR3 size: 15 residues. CDR3 protein: CASSLGLAGNYEQYF. DNA of the CDR3: TGTGCCAGCAGCTTGGGGCTAGCGGGGAACTACGAGCAGTACTTC.

This chain uses TRBV10-3 with TRBJ1-2, with a tentative D call TRBD1 (6 bases). Germline CDR1 and CDR2: ENHRY and SYGVKD. Trimming shortened V by 1 base and J by 1 base, and 10 bases separated the two germline ends. CDR3 length: 15 residues. The CDR3 here is CAISEFGQINYGYTF. DNA for the CDR3: TGTGCCATCAGTGAGTTTGGACAGATTAACTATGGCTACACCTTC.

The V and J genes are TRBV5-1 and TRBJ2-6, with D perhaps TRBD2 (7 bases). In germline, CDR1 is SGHRS, CDR2 YFSETQ. The CDR3 consists of 18 residues. The V end was cut by 0 bases, the J end by 2 bases, with 15 bases between. The CDR3 sequence is CASSLEAGAVTGANVLTF. As DNA, the CDR3 is TGCGCCAGCAGCTTGGAGGCGGGGGCCGTCACTGGGGCCAACGTCCTGACTTTC.

This clone has a single count. The chain uses TRBV28 and TRBJ2-7; 7 bases are shared with TRBD1. The CDR3 sequence is 15 residues long. With 2 bases clipped from V and 0 bases from J, the junction kept 4 bases outside the gene matches. Germline V gene sequence: CDR1 MDHEN, CDR2 SYDVKM. CDR3 bases: TGTGCCAGCAGTTTAACGACAGGGAGCTCCTACGAGCAGTACTTC. Protein sequence: CASSLTTGSSYEQYF.

The chain carries TRBV9 and TRBJ1-1; weak D call: TRBD1 (6 bases). Germline lookup yields CDR1 SGDLS and CDR2 YYNGEE. The CDR3 has 13 amino acids. Trimming stripped 4 bases from V and 2 bases from J, with 9 bases between. The CDR3 bases are TGTGCCAGCAGCCTACAGGGAAACACTGAAGCTTTCTTT. It specifies CASSLQGNTEAFF.

The rearrangement joins TRBV7-6 to TRBJ1-2; 10 bases line up with TRBD1. V was clipped by 5 bases and J by 3 bases; unmatched bases: 6. The CDR3 contains 15 residues. The germline CDR1 and CDR2 sequences are SGHVS and FNYEAQ. The CDR3 loop is CASSPRDRGDYGYTF. CDR3 coding DNA: TGTGCCAGCAGCCCTCGGGACAGGGGCGACTATGGCTACACCTTC.

This CDR3 reads CASSLVENTGELFF. DNA for the CDR3: TGTGCCAGCAGCTTAGTCGAGAACACCGGGGAGCTGTTTTTT. The chain joins TRBV7-3 to TRBJ2-2; D gene ambiguous. Trimming removed 2 bases from V and 1 base from J, with 5 bases in between. The CDR3 consists of 14 residues. Germline loops: CDR1 SGHTA, CDR2 FQGTGA.

This chain uses TRBV11-3 with TRBJ1-1, with a tentative D call TRBD1 (5 bases). V lost 1 base and J lost 5, with 8 bases in between. The germline V gene encodes CDR1 SGHNT and CDR2 YENEEA. This CDR3 is built from 13 residues. The CDR3 reads CASSLGGKTEAFF. DNA of the CDR3: TGTGCCAGCAGCTTAGGGGGGAAGACTGAAGCTTTCTTT.

The chain employs TRBV2 and TRBJ2-1; the D gene is possibly TRBD2 (6 bases). CDR3 size: 15 residues. The V and J ends lost 7 bases and 0 bases respectively, with 13 bases between them. From germline, CDR1 is SNHLY and CDR2 FYNNEI. CDR3 DNA: TGTGCCAGCACCCCGGGGGAGGTCTCCTACAATGAGCAGTTCTTC. Amino acid sequence: CASTPGEVSYNEQFF.

By proportion, this clone is medium-sized. The J gene is TRBJ2-7, the V gene TRBV10-2; D unclear. Germline loops: CDR1 WSHSY, CDR2 SAAADI. V gave up 7 bases and J gave up 5 bases, with 12 bases separating them. This CDR3 has 12 amino acids. CDR3 in DNA: TGCGCCAGCACTGGGGTTTCCCACGAGCAGTACTTC. Translating gives CASTGVSHEQYF.